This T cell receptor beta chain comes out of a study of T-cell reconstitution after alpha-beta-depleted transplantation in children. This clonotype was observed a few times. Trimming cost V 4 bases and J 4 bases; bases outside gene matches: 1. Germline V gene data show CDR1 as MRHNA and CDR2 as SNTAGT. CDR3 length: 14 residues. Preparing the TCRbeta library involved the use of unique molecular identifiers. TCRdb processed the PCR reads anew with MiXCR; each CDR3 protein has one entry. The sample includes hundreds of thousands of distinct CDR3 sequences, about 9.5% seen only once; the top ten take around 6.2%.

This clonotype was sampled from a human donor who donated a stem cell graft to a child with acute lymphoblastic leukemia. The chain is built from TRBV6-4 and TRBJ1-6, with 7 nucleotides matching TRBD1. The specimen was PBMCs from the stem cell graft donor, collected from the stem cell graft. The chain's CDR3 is CASSGTGYNSPLHF. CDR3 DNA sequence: TGTGCCAGCAGTGGGACAGGTTATAATTCACCCCTCCACTTT.